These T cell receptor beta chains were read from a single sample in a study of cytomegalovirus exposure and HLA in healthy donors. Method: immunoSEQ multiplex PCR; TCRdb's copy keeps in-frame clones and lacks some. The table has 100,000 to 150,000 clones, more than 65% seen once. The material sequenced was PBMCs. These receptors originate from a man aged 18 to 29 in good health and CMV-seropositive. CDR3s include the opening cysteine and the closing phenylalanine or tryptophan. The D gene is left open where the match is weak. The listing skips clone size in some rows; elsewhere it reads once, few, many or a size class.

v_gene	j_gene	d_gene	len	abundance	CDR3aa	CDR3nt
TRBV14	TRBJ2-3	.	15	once	CASSRHQGPEDTQYF	TGTGCCAGCAGCAGGCACCAGGGCCCGGAAGATACGCAGTATTTT
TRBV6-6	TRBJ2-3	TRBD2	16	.	CASGKTSGRAPDTQYF	TGTGCCAGCGGGAAAACTAGCGGGAGGGCCCCAGATACGCAGTATTTT
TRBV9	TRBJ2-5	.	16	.	CASSAGGQGIQETQYF	TGTGCCAGCAGCGCGGGAGGCCAGGGGATCCAAGAGACCCAGTACTTC
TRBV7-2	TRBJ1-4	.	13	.	CASSPGVVEKLFF	TGTGCCAGCAGCCCAGGGGTAGTTGAAAAACTGTTTTTT
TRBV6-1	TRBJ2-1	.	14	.	CASSEQGNIDEQFF	TGTGCCAGCAGTGAACAGGGAAACATCGATGAGCAGTTCTTC
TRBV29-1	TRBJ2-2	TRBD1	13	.	CSVSTGGVGELFF	TGCAGCGTTTCGACAGGGGGGGTAGGGGAGCTGTTTTTT
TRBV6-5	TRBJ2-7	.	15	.	CASSLQATSSYEQYF	TGTGCCAGCAGTTTACAGGCTACGAGCTCCTACGAGCAGTACTTC
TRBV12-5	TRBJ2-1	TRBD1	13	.	CASGLMTGTEPFF	TGTGCTAGTGGTTTAATGACCGGGACAGAGCCGTTCTTC
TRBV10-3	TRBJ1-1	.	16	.	CAIREPTGKSDAEAFF	TGTGCCATCAGGGAACCCACAGGGAAGTCTGACGCTGAAGCTTTCTTT
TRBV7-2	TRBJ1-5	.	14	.	CASSSTGRNQPQHF	TGTGCCAGCAGCTCTACAGGGCGGAATCAGCCCCAGCATTTT
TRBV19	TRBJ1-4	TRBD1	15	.	CASSPLGQSNEKLFF	TGTGCCAGTAGTCCACTGGGACAGTCGAATGAAAAACTGTTTTTT
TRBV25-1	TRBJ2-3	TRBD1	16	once	CASTTRTGSGKDTQYF	TGTGCCAGCACCACCCGGACAGGGAGCGGAAAGGATACGCAGTATTTT
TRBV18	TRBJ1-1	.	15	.	CASSQGTGMNTEAFF	TGTGCCAGCTCCCAGGGGACGGGGATGAACACTGAAGCTTTCTTT
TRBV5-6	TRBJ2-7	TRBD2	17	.	CASSNEGLAEPFYEQYF	TGTGCCAGCAGCAACGAGGGACTAGCGGAACCCTTCTACGAGCAGTACTTC
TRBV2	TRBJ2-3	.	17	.	CASSGLGLVDYTDTQYF	TGTGCCAGCAGTGGGCTGGGACTGGTCGATTACACAGATACGCAGTATTTT
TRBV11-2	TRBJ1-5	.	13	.	CASSLGGGQPQHF	TGTGCCAGCAGCTTGGGGGGAGGACAGCCCCAGCATTTT
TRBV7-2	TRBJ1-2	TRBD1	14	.	CASSSTTGNYGYTF	TGTGCCAGCAGCTCTACGACAGGGAACTATGGCTACACCTTC
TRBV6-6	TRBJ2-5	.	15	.	CASSIRRGGQETQYF	TGTGCCAGCAGTATTCGACGAGGGGGACAAGAGACCCAGTACTTC
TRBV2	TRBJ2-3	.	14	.	CASSVFSRTDTQYF	TGTGCCAGCAGTGTATTCTCTCGCACAGATACGCAGTATTTT
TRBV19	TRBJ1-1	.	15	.	CASSIDRPSAAEAFF	TGTGCCAGTAGTATAGATCGGCCCTCTGCGGCTGAAGCTTTCTTT
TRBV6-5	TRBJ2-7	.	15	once	CASSWQGTSAYEQYF	TGTGCCAGCAGTTGGCAGGGGACCTCTGCTTACGAGCAGTACTTC
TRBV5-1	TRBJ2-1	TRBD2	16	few	CASSQRAGVYYNEQFF	TGCGCCAGCAGCCAAAGAGCGGGAGTCTACTACAATGAGCAGTTCTTC
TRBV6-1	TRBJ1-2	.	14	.	CASSVGEANYGYTF	TGTGCCAGCAGTGTAGGGGAGGCTAACTATGGCTACACCTTC
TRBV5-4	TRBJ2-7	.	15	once	CASSSFNPSSYEQYF	TGTGCCAGCAGCTCCTTCAACCCGAGCTCCTACGAGCAGTACTTC
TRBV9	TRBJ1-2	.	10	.	CVSAGAGYTF	TGTGTCAGCGCTGGGGCAGGCTACACCTTC
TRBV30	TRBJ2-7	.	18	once	CAWSPPDRFLNTLREQYF	TGTGCCTGGAGTCCCCCTGACAGGTTTTTGAATACTCTCCGCGAGCAGTACTTC
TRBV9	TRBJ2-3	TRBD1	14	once	CASSRDRATDTQYF	TGTGCCAGCAGTCGTGACAGGGCCACAGATACGCAGTATTTT
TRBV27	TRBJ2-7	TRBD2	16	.	CASSPRGGVGVHEQYF	TGTGCCAGCAGTCCACGCGGGGGTGTGGGGGTCCACGAGCAGTACTTC
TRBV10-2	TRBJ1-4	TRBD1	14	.	CASSRGTGGEKLFF	TGCGCCAGCAGCCGGGGGACAGGGGGTGAAAAACTGTTTTTT
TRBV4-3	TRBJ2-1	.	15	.	CASSQGTLIYNEQFF	TGCGCCAGCAGCCAGGGGACTCTTATATACAATGAGCAGTTCTTC
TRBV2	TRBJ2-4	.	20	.	CASNPGREGVTAGTKNIQYF	TGTGCCAGCAATCCGGGGCGGGAAGGGGTTACAGCGGGTACTAAAAACATTCAGTACTTC
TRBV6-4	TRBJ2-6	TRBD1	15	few	CASSPGGSGANVLTF	TGTGCCAGCAGCCCAGGGGGCTCTGGGGCCAACGTCCTGACTTTC
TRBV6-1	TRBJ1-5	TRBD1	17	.	CASSEARDRGSNQPQHF	TGTGCCAGCAGTGAAGCCAGGGACAGAGGTTCGAATCAGCCCCAGCATTTT
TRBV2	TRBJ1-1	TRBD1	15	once	CASSGGQPFYTEAFF	TGTGCCAGCAGCGGGGGACAGCCCTTTTACACTGAAGCTTTCTTT
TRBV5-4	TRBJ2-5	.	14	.	CASGLRGTWETQYF	TGTGCCAGCGGCTTACGGGGTACGTGGGAGACCCAGTACTTC
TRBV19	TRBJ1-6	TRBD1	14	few	CASSETGRNSPLHF	TGTGCCAGTAGTGAGACAGGGAGGAATTCACCCCTCCACTTT
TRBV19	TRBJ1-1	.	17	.	CASSISMRSYGDTEAFF	TGTGCCAGTAGTATTTCGATGAGGAGCTACGGGGACACTGAAGCTTTCTTT
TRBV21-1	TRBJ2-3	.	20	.	CASSSPGLAGGFVVTDTQYF	TGTGCCAGCAGCTCGCCCGGACTAGCGGGGGGGTTTGTTGTAACAGATACGCAGTATTTT
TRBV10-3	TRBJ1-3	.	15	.	CAIGLGREPGNTIYF	TGTGCCATCGGATTGGGCAGGGAACCTGGAAACACCATATATTTT
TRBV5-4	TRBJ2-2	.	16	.	CASSLGGVGNTGELFF	TGTGCCAGCAGCTTGGGGGGGGTAGGGAACACCGGGGAGCTGTTTTTT
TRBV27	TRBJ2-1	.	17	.	CASSFRRAGVSYNEQFF	TGTGCCAGCAGTTTTAGGCGGGCGGGTGTGTCCTACAATGAGCAGTTCTTC
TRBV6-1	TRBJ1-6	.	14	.	CASSPRQVTSPLHF	TGTGCCAGCAGTCCTCGACAGGTCACCTCACCCCTCCACTTT
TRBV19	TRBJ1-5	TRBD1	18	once	CASSIDPEIDRGNQPQHF	TGTGCCAGTAGTATAGATCCTGAAATAGACAGGGGTAATCAGCCCCAGCATTTT
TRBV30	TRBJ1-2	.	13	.	CAYDQRANYGYTF	TGTGCCTACGATCAGCGAGCTAACTATGGCTACACCTTC
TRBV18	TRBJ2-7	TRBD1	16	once	CASSPSFGTGVYEQYF	TGTGCCAGCTCGCCTAGTTTTGGGACAGGGGTCTACGAGCAGTACTTC
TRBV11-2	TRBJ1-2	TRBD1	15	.	CASSTGTGASYGYTF	TGTGCCAGCAGCACGGGGACAGGGGCTTCGTATGGCTACACCTTC
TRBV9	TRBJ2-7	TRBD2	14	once	CASSVGRGGHEQYF	TGTGCCAGCAGCGTAGGGCGGGGGGGCCACGAGCAGTACTTC
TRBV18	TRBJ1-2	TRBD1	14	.	CASSPPGQGYGYTF	TGTGCCAGCTCACCACCGGGACAGGGATATGGCTACACCTTC
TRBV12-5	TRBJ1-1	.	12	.	CALQIENTEAFF	TGTGCTCTACAGATAGAGAACACTGAAGCTTTCTTT